This record covers a single TCR beta chain. This record comes from a study of blood T cell repertoires in COVID-19. Turning to the study itself: Sites across the United States, Italy and Spain contributed samples from acute and convalescent COVID-19. Sources were T cells, B-cell-depleted T cells, or PBMCs; the material itself was cDNA or gDNA.

Original processing methods: Amplification from reference gene primers served as the basis for estimated nucleated cell counts. Profiling relied on immunoSEQ multiplex PCR, and the TCRdb table lists in-frame clones only, not all of them. For V, J and clone size, that table is used; D and trimming come from the DNA. The data hold 38,000 or so clones, with about 81% observed a single time. The CDR3 extends over 17 amino acids. V dropped 0 bases and J dropped 1 base, with 17 bases sitting between them. Germline V lookup: CDR1 GTSNPN, CDR2 SVGIG (reference sequence). The genes are TRBV30 and TRBJ2-3, with D perhaps matching TRBD2 (6 bases). The clonotype was recovered from a human donor in a cohort sampled during active or convalescent COVID-19. The donor label of this sample is uncertain. The sequencing input was peripheral blood. CDR3 in DNA: TGTGCCTGGAGTGTTATAGGATGGCGGGGAGGCACAGATACGCAGTATTTT. This gives the protein CAWSVIGWRGGTDTQYF. Full variable domain (missing parts from reference TRBV30 and TRBJ2-3): SQTIHQWPATLVQPVGSPLSLECTVEGTSNPNLYWYRQAAGRGLQLLFYSVGIGQISSEVPQNLSASRPQDRQFILSSKKLLLSDSGFYLCAWSVIGWRGGTDTQYFGPGTRLTVL.